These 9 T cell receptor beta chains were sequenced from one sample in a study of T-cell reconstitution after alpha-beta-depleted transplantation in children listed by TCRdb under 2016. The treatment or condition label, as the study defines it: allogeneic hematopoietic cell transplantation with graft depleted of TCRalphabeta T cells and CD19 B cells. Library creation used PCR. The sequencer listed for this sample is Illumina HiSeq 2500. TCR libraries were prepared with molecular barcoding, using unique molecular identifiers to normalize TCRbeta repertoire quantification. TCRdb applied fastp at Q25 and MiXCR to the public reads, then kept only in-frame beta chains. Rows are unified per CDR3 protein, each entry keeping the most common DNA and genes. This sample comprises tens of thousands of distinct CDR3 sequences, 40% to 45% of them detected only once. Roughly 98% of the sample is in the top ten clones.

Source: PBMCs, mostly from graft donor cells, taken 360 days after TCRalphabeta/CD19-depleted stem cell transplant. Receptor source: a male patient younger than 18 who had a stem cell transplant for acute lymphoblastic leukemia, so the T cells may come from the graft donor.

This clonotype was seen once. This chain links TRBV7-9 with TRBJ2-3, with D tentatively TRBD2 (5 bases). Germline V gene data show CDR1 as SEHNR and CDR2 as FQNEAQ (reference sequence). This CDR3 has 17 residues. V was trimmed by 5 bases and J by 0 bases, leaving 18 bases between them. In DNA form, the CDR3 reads TGTGCCAGCAGCCCCCCCCAGTTGGACTCTAGCACAGATACGCAGTATTTT. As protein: CASSPPQLDSSTDTQYF.

The CDR3 DNA sequence: TGCAGTGCAGGTCAGGCAGATACGCAGTATTTT. This translates into CSAGQADTQYF. The genes are TRBV20-1 and TRBJ2-3; D remains unclear. The CDR3 has 11 amino acids. Trimming took 6 bases from V and 4 from J, leaving 8 bases between them. Germline V gene lookup returns CDR1 DFQATT and CDR2 SNEGSKA (reference sequence).

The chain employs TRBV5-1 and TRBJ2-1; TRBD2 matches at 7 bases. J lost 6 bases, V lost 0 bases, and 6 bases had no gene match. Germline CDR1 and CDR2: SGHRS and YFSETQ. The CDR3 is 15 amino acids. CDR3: CASSLAAGAANEQFF. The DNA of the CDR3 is TGCGCCAGCAGCTTGGCGGCGGGAGCAGCCAATGAGCAGTTCTTC.

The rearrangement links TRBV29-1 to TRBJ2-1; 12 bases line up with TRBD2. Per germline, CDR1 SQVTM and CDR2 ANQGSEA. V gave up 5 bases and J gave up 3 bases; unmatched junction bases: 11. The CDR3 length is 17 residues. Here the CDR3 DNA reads TGCAGCGTTTCCGGGACTAGCGGGCCGGATGACTACAATGAGCAGTTCTTC. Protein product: CSVSGTSGPDDYNEQFF.

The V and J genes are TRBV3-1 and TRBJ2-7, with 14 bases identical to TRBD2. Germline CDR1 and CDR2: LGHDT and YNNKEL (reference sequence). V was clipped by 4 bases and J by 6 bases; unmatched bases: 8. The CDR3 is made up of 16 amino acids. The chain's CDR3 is CASSPRRLAGGPEQYF. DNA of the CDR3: TGTGCCAGCAGCCCTCGACGACTAGCGGGAGGGCCCGAGCAGTACTTC.

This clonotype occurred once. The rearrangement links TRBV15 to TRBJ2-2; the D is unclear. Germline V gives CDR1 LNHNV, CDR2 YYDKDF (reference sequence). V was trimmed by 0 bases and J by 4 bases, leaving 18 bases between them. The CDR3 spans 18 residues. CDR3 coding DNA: TGTGCCACCAGCAGAGATCATCTGGGGAAAATTGCCACCGGGGAGCTGTTTTTT. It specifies CATSRDHLGKIATGELFF.

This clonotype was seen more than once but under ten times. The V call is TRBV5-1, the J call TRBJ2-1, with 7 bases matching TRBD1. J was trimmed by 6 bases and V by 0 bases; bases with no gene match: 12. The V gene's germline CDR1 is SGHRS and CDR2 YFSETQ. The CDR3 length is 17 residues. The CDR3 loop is CASSLVGPLQGFNEQFF. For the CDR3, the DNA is TGCGCCAGCAGCTTGGTAGGCCCATTACAGGGGTTCAATGAGCAGTTCTTC.

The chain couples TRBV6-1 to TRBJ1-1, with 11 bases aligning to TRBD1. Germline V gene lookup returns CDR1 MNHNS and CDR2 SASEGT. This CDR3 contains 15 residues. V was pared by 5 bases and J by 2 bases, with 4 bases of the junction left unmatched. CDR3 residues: CASSTWTGGNTEAFF. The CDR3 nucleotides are TGTGCCAGCAGTACCTGGACAGGGGGCAACACTGAAGCTTTCTTT.

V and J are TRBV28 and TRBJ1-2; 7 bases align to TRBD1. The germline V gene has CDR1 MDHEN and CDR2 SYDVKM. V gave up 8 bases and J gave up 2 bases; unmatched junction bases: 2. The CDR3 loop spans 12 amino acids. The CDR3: CASGQANYGYTF. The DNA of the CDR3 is TGTGCCAGCGGACAGGCGAACTATGGCTACACCTTC.